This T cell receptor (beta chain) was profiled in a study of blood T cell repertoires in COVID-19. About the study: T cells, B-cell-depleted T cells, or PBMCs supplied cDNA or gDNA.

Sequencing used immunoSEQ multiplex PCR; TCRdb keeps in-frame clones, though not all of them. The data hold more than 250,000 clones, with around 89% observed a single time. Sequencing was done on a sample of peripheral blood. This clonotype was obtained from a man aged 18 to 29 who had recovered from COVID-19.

The CDR3 is CASSYLLAGSTEAFF. The CDR3 DNA reads as TGTGCCAGCAGTTACTTATTGGCGGGGAGTACTGAAGCTTTCTTT. The chain carries TRBV6-5 and TRBJ1-1; D is ambiguous. V was trimmed by 1 base and J by 5 bases, leaving 14 bases between them. The germline V gene encodes CDR1 MNHEY and CDR2 SVGAGI. The CDR3 totals 15 residues.